Each of the 20 T cell receptor beta chains below was sequenced from the same sample in a study of blood T cell repertoires in COVID-19. Clones were sequenced by immunoSEQ multiplex PCR, and TCRdb holds only the in-frame ones, with some missing. The data contain around 98,000 clones, 82% of them singletons. The sequenced material came from peripheral blood. The receptors originated from a man aged 70 or older with active or convalescent COVID-19.

This clone was seen just once. The gene calls are TRBV7-8 and TRBJ2-1; D not certain. The germline V gene has CDR1 SGHVS and CDR2 FQNEAQ. With 4 bases removed from V and 3 bases from J, the gap between germline ends came to 10 bases. The CDR3 is 14 amino acids. CDR3 sequence: CASSYGLLYNEQFF. In DNA form, the CDR3 reads TGTGCCAGCAGCTACGGTCTTCTCTACAATGAGCAGTTCTTC. Using reference TRBV7-8 and TRBJ2-1 for the parts outside the CDR3, the full variable domain is GAGVSQSPRYKVAKRGQDVALRCDPISGHVSLFWYQQALGQGPEFLTYFQNEAQLDKSGLPSDRFFAERPEGSVSTLKIQRTQQEDSAVYLCASSYGLLYNEQFFGPGTRLTVL.

J is TRBJ2-5 and V is TRBV14; D possibly corresponds to TRBD1 (6 bases). Germline-derived CDR1 and CDR2 are SGHDN and FVKESK. This CDR3 region has 15 residues. The V gene lost 3 bases and the J gene lost 5 bases, with 16 bases spanning the gap. The CDR3 is CASSHFRGGGETQYF. The CDR3 bases are TGTGCCAGCAGCCACTTTCGTGGGGGCGGGGAGACCCAGTACTTC. The full variable domain, with the rest looked up from reference TRBV14 and TRBJ2-5, is EAGVTQFPSHSVIEKGQTVTLRCDPISGHDNLYWYRRVMGKEIKFLLHFVKESKQDESGMPNNRFLAERTGGTYSTLKVQPAELEDSGVYFCASSHFRGGGETQYFGPGTRLLVL.

In its sample, this clone was seen a few times. The rearrangement joins TRBV5-1 to TRBJ1-2, with unresolved D. Trimming took 2 bases from V and 0 from J, leaving 11 bases between them. CDR1 is SGHRS, CDR2 YFSETQ, per germline. The CDR3 runs 15 residues. CDR3 nucleotide sequence: TGCGCCAGCAGCTTCCTTGGAGTGTCTAACTATGGCTACACCTTC. This encodes CASSFLGVSNYGYTF.

The genes are TRBV7-9 and TRBJ1-3; 8 bases match TRBD1. The CDR3 is made up of 16 amino acids. Germline CDR1 reads SEHNR; CDR2 reads FQNEAQ (reference sequence). With 5 bases clipped from V and 8 bases from J, the junction kept 14 bases outside the gene matches. This CDR3 is CASSPLLGRGLDTIYF. CDR3 coding DNA: TGTGCCAGCAGCCCCTTACTGGGCAGGGGGCTAGACACCATATATTTT. Looking up the rest from reference TRBV7-9 and TRBJ1-3 gives the full variable domain: DTGVSQNPRHKITKRGQNVTFRCDPISEHNRLYWYRQTLGQGPEFLTYFQNEAQLEKSRLLSDRFSAERPKGSFSTLEIQRTEQGDSAMYLCASSPLLGRGLDTIYFGEGSWLTVV.

This clone was detected a few times. The V and J genes are TRBV29-1 and TRBJ2-3; a possible D gene is TRBD2 (6 bases). CDR3 length: 13 amino acids. Per germline, CDR1 SQVTM and CDR2 ANQGSEA. V lost 3 bases to trimming and J lost 4 bases, with 11 bases between them. CDR3 DNA sequence: TGCAGCGTTGAGTGGAGGGCTCCAGATACGCAGTATTTT. It specifies CSVEWRAPDTQYF.

V gene TRBV7-9 combines with J gene TRBJ1-3; D gene uncertain. This CDR3 spans 13 amino acids. Germline values: CDR1 SEHNR, CDR2 FQNEAQ (reference sequence). Between the trimmed V and J ends, which lost 1 base and 9 bases, there was a span of 10 bases. CDR3 nucleotide sequence: TGTGCCAGCAGCTTAGAACCGCTGCGCACCATATATTTT. It specifies CASSLEPLRTIYF.

The chain couples TRBV14 to TRBJ2-4; 7 bases line up with TRBD1. V dropped 6 bases and J dropped 1; count of bases not matched to a gene: 6. CDR1 SGHDN and CDR2 FVKESK come from the germline V gene. The CDR3 consists of 15 residues. The CDR3 nucleotides read TGTGCCAGCAGACGTACAGGGGCCGCCAAAAACATTCAGTACTTC. Encoded protein: CASRRTGAAKNIQYF.

The chain employs TRBV9 and TRBJ2-7; 10 bases align to TRBD2. Germline CDR1 SGDLS, CDR2 YYNGEE. The CDR3 has 15 amino acids. The trim removed 3 bases at V and 2 bases at J, leaving 5 bases unmatched. In DNA form, the CDR3 reads TGTGCCAGCAGCGAGACTAGCGGGCGAGCCTACGAGCAGTACTTC. It is translated as CASSETSGRAYEQYF.

A single count supports this clone. The rearrangement uses TRBV10-3 and TRBJ1-1; D is perhaps TRBD1 (6 bases). In germline, CDR1 is ENHRY, CDR2 SYGVKD. V gave up 10 bases and J gave up 0 bases, with 12 bases separating them. The CDR3 is made up of 13 amino acids. CDR3 protein: CATKGGMNTEAFF. The DNA for the CDR3 is TGTGCCACCAAGGGGGGGATGAACACTGAAGCTTTCTTT.

A note on this clone: At one end, the junction sequence differs from germline, possibly due to a read error. This chain uses TRBV7-7 with TRBJ2-5, with TRBD2 identical over 9 bases. CDR3 length: 15 amino acids. Looked up from germline, CDR1 is SSHAT and CDR2 is FNYEAQ (reference sequence). The CDR3 is CASSMGLSGGETQYF. In nucleotides, the CDR3 is TGTGCTAGCAGCATGGGACTGAGCGGGGGGGAGACCCAGTACTTC.

J is TRBJ2-7 and V is TRBV5-4; TRBD1 is a possible D gene (5 bases). V was cut by 1 base and J by 4 bases, with 12 bases left in between. This CDR3 contains 14 residues. CDR1 SGHNT and CDR2 YYREEE come from the germline V gene (reference sequence). CDR3 loop: CASSLSPGSYEQYF. The CDR3, as DNA: TGTGCCAGCAGCTTGAGTCCAGGGTCATACGAGCAGTACTTC. The whole variable domain, filled in from reference TRBV5-4 and TRBJ2-7, reads ETGVTQSPTHLIKTRGQQVTLRCSSQSGHNTVSWYQQALGQGPQFIFQYYREEENGRGNFPPRFSGLQFPNYSSELNVNALELDDSALYLCASSLSPGSYEQYFGPGTRLTVT.

The chain employs TRBV9 and TRBJ2-3; 11 bases fit TRBD2. The V gene's germline CDR1 is SGDLS and CDR2 YYNGEE. The CDR3 sequence is 16 residues long. V lost 4 bases and J lost 1; bases outside the gene matches: 5. CDR3 in amino acids: CASSFLAGGRTDTQYF. In DNA form, the CDR3 reads TGTGCCAGCAGCTTCCTAGCGGGGGGACGCACAGATACGCAGTATTTT. The variable domain in full, completed from reference TRBV9 and TRBJ2-3, reads DSGVTQTPKHLITATGQRVTLRCSPRSGDLSVYWYQQSLDQGLQFLIQYYNGEERAKGNILERFSAQQFPDLHSELNLSSLELGDSALYFCASSFLAGGRTDTQYFGPGTRLTVL.

The chain is built from TRBV10-1 and TRBJ1-1; D gene uncertain. Germline V gene sequence: CDR1 WNHNN, CDR2 SYGVQD (reference sequence). With 6 bases removed from V and 1 base from J, the gap between germline ends came to 9 bases. CDR3 size: 13 residues. The DNA for the CDR3 is TGCGCCAGCAGCCACAGACAGAACACTGAAGCTTTCTTT. The encoded protein is CASSHRQNTEAFF.

Here the CDR3 reads CSVDQRSSYNEQFF. DNA of the CDR3: TGCAGCGTTGATCAGCGGAGCTCCTACAATGAGCAGTTCTTC. The chain recombines TRBV29-1 with TRBJ2-1; D is perhaps TRBD2 (5 bases). The V end was cut by 3 bases, the J end by 0 bases, with 9 bases between. Germline assignment: CDR1 SQVTM and CDR2 ANQGSEA. This CDR3 has 14 amino acids.

This clone was recorded a few times. The sample contains more than one DNA sequence encoding this CDR3. The V gene is TRBV30, the J gene TRBJ1-5, with D hard to call. Germline lookup yields CDR1 GTSNPN and CDR2 SVGIG (reference sequence). The CDR3 length is 13 residues. V was clipped by 2 bases and J by 4 bases, with 9 bases between them. The CDR3 coding sequence is TGTGCCTGGAGTACCCGGGAAAATCAGCCCCAGCATTTT. Protein sequence: CAWSTRENQPQHF. Variable domain in full (rest from reference TRBV30 and TRBJ1-5): SQTIHQWPATLVQPVGSPLSLECTVEGTSNPNLYWYRQAAGRGLQLLFYSVGIGQISSEVPQNLSASRPQDRQFILSSKKLLLSDSGFYLCAWSTRENQPQHFGDGTRLSIL.

This sequence joins TRBV4-2 and TRBJ2-5; TRBD1 might be the D (6 bases). Germline V lookup: CDR1 LGHNA, CDR2 YNFKEQ. This CDR3 comprises 14 residues. V shed 1 base and J shed 7 bases, with 13 bases lying between them. The chain's CDR3 is CASSQGTQQGTQYF. The DNA for the CDR3 is TGTGCCAGCAGCCAAGGGACCCAACAGGGGACCCAGTACTTC.

The V gene is TRBV6-2 or TRBV6-3, the J gene TRBJ1-2; 8 bases fit TRBD1. CDR1 is MNHEY, CDR2 SVGEGT, per germline. The CDR3 loop spans 14 amino acids. The V and J ends lost 2 bases and 3 bases, in that order; junction bases with no gene match: 2. CDR3 sequence: CASSYGTGYYGYTF. CDR3 DNA: TGTGCCAGCAGTTACGGGACAGGATACTATGGCTACACCTTC.

This clone appeared a single time. V and J are TRBV5-6 and TRBJ2-3, with 7 bases identical to TRBD2. Germline V gives CDR1 SGHDT, CDR2 YYEEEE. CDR3 length: 13 amino acids. V was clipped by 7 bases and J by 3 bases; unmatched bases: 5. CDR3 region: CASQRGGTDTQYF. The CDR3, as DNA: TGTGCCAGCCAGAGGGGAGGGACAGATACGCAGTATTTT.

V gene TRBV30 combines with J gene TRBJ1-5; tentatively, D is TRBD1 (5 bases). V gave up 4 bases and J gave up 4 bases, with 11 bases separating them. CDR3 length equals 13 residues. Germline V gene data show CDR1 as GTSNPN and CDR2 as SVGIG (reference sequence). The CDR3 DNA reads as TGTGCCTGGAAATCAGGGCGAAATCAGCCCCAGCATTTT. It encodes CAWKSGRNQPQHF.

The rearrangement links TRBV30 to TRBJ2-1; 10 bases align to TRBD2. The junction had 11 bases not matched to a gene; V was cut back by 7 bases and J by 5 bases. CDR3 length equals 15 residues. CDR1 and CDR2 from the germline V gene are GTSNPN and SVGIG (reference sequence). Here the CDR3 reads CASRRAGGRHNEQFF. CDR3 bases: TGTGCCTCGAGAAGAGCGGGGGGGCGTCACAATGAGCAGTTCTTC.